This TCR beta chain was captured by sequencing in a study of T cells in Graves' hyperthyroidism and ophthalmopathy. Overall study results and limits: Ophthalmopathy prediction by the model preceded onset by a median approximately 6.1 months.

This clonotype was seen repeatedly, ten times or more. Its specificity is not known. J lost 2 bases, V lost 6 bases, and 10 bases had no gene match. The germline CDR1 and CDR2 sequences are MNHNS and SASEGT. CDR3 length: 16 residues. RNA transcripts yielded amplified TCR beta CDR3 regions. A set of HTBI primers served as the primers for a first-round RT-PCR of the TCR CDR3. TCRdb independently ran MiXCR on the multiplex PCR reads; one entry per CDR3 protein. Here the sample spans a few hundred thousand distinct CDR3 sequences, around 13% being singletons. The study defined stable Graves' hyperthyroidism as no ophthalmopathy progression within 18 months. Fresh peripheral blood, approximately 10 ml, yielded the PBMCs.

The origin of this receptor is a woman under 30 with Graves' hyperthyroidism. The sequenced sample was blood. V usage is TRBV6-1 and J usage is TRBJ2-5, with 9 bases fitting TRBD1. The CDR3 protein is CASSTGGFDWQETQYF. CDR3 DNA sequence: TGTGCCAGCAGCACAGGGGGCTTTGACTGGCAAGAGACCCAGTACTTC.